Listed here are 2 T cell receptor beta chains from one sample, sequenced in a study of technical replicates of blood from several donors. The method was immunoSEQ multiplex PCR; TCRdb's version includes in-frame clones alone and lacks a portion of them. The data show roughly 92,000 clones, roughly 95% seen once. Specimen: T cells isolated from PBMCs. The receptors shown here come from a human donor in good health.

V and J are TRBV19 and TRBJ1-4, with D hard to call. Germline V gives CDR1 LNHDA, CDR2 SQIVND (reference sequence). Trimming removed 7 bases from V and 4 bases from J, with 13 bases in between. This CDR3 has 14 amino acids. Written as DNA, the CDR3 is TGTGCCAGTACCTACCAGGCTAATAATGAAAAACTGTTTTTT. Translated, it gives CASTYQANNEKLFF. Variable domain in full (rest from reference TRBV19 and TRBJ1-4): DGGITQSPKYLFRKEGQNVTLSCEQNLNHDAMYWYRQDPGQGLRLIYYSQIVNDFQKGDIAEGYSVSREKKESFPLTVTSAQKNPTAFYLCASTYQANNEKLFFGSGTQLSVL.

The rearrangement links TRBV2 to TRBJ1-3, with D hard to call. The CDR3 extends over 13 amino acids. Between the trimmed V and J ends, which lost 8 bases and 0 bases, there was a span of 8 bases. Germline V gene lookup returns CDR1 SNHLY and CDR2 FYNNEI. The CDR3: CASAGYSGNTIYF. In nucleotides, the CDR3 is TGTGCCAGCGCGGGATACTCTGGAAACACCATATATTTT.